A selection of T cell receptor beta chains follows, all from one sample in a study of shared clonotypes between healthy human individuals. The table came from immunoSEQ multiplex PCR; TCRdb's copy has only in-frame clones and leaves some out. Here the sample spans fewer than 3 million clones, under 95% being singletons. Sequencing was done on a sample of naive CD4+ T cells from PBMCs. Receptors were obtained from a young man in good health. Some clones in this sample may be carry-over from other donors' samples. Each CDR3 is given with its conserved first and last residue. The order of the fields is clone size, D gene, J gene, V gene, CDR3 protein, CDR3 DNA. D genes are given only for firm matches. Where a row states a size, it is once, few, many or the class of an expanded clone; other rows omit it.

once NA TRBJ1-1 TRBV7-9 CASSPTGYTEAFF TGTGCCAGCAGCCCCACAGGGTACACTGAAGCTTTCTTT
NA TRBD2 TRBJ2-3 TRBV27 CASSGQREGNTQYF TGTGCCAGCAGCGGCCAGCGGGAGGGAAATACGCAGTATTTT
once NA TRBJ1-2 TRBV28 CASSLLGLSYGYTF TGTGCCAGCAGCCTGTTGGGGTTAAGCTATGGCTACACCTTC
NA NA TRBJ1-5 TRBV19 CASSMAGRGPDQPQHF TGTGCCAGTAGTATGGCGGGCAGGGGTCCTGATCAGCCCCAGCATTTT
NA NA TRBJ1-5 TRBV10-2 CATHVGWGAPDSNQPQHF TGCGCCACCCACGTGGGATGGGGGGCGCCTGATAGCAATCAGCCCCAGCATTTT
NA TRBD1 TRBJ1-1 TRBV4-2 CASSQGGTEMNTEAFF TGTGCCAGCAGCCAAGGGGGGACAGAGATGAACACTGAAGCTTTCTTT
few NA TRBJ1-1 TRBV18 CASSPRIQENTEAFF TGTGCCAGCTCACCACGCATACAGGAGAACACTGAAGCTTTCTTT
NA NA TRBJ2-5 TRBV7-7 CASSPQPTGEETQYF TGTGCCAGCAGCCCGCAACCTACGGGAGAGGAGACCCAGTACTTC
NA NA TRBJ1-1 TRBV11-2 CASSPRGMNTEAFF TGTGCCAGCAGCCCCCGGGGGATGAACACTGAAGCTTTCTTT
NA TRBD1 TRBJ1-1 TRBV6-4 CASSLPPGGGQKITNTEAFF TGTGCCAGCAGTCTCCCTCCGGGGGGGGGACAGAAAATAACGAACACTGAAGCTTTCTTT
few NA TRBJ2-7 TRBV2 CASIVKGVGEQYF TGTGCCAGCATCGTAAAAGGGGTGGGCGAGCAGTACTTC
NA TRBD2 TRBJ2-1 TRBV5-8 CASSIGSTSGSSYNEQFF TGTGCCAGCAGCATAGGATCGACTAGCGGTAGCTCCTACAATGAGCAGTTCTTC
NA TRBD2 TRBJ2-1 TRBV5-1 CASSLGLAGAYNEQFF TGCGCCAGCAGCTTGGGCCTAGCGGGAGCATACAATGAGCAGTTCTTC
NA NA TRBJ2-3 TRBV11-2 CASSLDLTPDTQYF TGTGCCAGCAGCTTAGATCTCACCCCAGATACGCAGTATTTT
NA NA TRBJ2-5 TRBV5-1 CASSLLQGQETQYF TGCGCCAGCAGCTTGTTACAGGGACAAGAGACCCAGTACTTC
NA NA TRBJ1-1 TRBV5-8 CASSESLRGNTEAFF TGTGCCAGCAGCGAGTCGTTAAGAGGGAACACTGAAGCTTTCTTT
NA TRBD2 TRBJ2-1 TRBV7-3 CASSLTSSGEQFF TGTGCCAGCAGCTTAACCTCTAGCGGTGAGCAGTTCTTC
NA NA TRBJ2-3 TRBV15 CATSRSQRLDTQYF TGTGCCACCAGCAGAAGCCAACGACTAGATACGCAGTATTTT
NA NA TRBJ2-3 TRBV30 CAWVGSTDTQYF TGTGCCTGGGTAGGGAGTACAGATACGCAGTATTTT
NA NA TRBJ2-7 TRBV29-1 CSVAFGWSSSYEQYF TGCAGCGTTGCCTTCGGGTGGTCGAGCTCCTACGAGCAGTACTTC
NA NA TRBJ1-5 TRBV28 CASSLSRSNQPQHF TGTGCCAGCAGTTTATCACGGTCTAATCAGCCCCAGCATTTT
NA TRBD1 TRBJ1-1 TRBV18 CASNRETGTEAFF TGTGCCAGCAACAGAGAGACAGGGACTGAAGCTTTCTTT
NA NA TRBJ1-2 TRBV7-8 CASSPRAPNHPGYTF TGTGCCAGCAGCCCCCGGGCCCCTAACCATCCTGGCTACACCTTC
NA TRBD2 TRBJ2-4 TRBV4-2 CASSQGVAGLAKNIQYF TGTGCCAGCAGCCAAGGGGTAGCGGGATTAGCCAAAAACATTCAGTACTTC